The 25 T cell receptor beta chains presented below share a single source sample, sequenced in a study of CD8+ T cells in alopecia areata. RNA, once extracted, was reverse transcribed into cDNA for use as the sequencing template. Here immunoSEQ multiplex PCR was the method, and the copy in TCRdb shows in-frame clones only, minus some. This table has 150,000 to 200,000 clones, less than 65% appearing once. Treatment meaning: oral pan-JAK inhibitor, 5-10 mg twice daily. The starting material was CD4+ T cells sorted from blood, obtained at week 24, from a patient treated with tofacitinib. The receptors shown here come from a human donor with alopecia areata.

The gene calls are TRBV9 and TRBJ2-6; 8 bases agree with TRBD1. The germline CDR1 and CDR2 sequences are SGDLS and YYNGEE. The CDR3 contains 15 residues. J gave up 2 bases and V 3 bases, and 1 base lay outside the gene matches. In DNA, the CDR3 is TGTGCCAGCAGCGGACAGGGGCCTGGGGCCAACGTCCTGACTTTC. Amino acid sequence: CASSGQGPGANVLTF.

The CDR3 spells CAWSKRRTGATEAFF. The CDR3 bases are TGTGCCTGGAGTAAACGGAGGACAGGGGCCACTGAAGCTTTCTTT. The chain is built from TRBV30 and TRBJ1-1, with TRBD1 matching over 9 bases. CDR1 and CDR2 (germline): GTSNPN, SVGIG (reference sequence). V was pared by 2 bases and J by 4 bases, with 8 bases of the junction left unmatched. The CDR3 spans 15 residues.

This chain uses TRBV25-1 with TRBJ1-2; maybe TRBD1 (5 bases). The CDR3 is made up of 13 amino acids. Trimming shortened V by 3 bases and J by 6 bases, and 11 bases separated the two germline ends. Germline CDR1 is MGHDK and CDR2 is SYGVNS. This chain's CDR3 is CASSDPGTHGYTF. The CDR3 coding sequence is TGTGCCAGCAGTGACCCCGGGACTCATGGCTACACCTTC.

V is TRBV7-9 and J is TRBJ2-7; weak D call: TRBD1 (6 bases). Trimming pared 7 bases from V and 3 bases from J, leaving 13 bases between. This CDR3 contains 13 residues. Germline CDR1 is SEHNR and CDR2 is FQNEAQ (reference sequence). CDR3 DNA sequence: TGTGCCAGCACCCGACAGGATGACTACGAGCAGTACTTC. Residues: CASTRQDDYEQYF.

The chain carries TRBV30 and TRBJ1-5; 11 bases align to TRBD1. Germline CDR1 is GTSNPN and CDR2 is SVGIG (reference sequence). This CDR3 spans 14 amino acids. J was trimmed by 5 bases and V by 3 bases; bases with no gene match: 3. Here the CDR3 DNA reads TGTGCCTGGAGCGTGGGACAGGGGGATCAGCCCCAGCATTTT. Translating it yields CAWSVGQGDQPQHF.

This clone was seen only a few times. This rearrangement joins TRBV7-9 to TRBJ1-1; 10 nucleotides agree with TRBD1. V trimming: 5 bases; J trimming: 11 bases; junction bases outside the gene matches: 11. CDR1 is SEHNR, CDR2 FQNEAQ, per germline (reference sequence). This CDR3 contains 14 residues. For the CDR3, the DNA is TGTGCCAGCAGCCCGCGACAGGGGGCGGAGGTGGCTTTCTTT. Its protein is CASSPRQGAEVAFF. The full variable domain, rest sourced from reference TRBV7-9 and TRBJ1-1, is DTGVSQNPRHKITKRGQNVTFRCDPISEHNRLYWYRQTLGQGPEFLTYFQNEAQLEKSRLLSDRFSAERPKGSFSTLEIQRTEQGDSAMYLCASSPRQGAEVAFFGQGTRLTVV.

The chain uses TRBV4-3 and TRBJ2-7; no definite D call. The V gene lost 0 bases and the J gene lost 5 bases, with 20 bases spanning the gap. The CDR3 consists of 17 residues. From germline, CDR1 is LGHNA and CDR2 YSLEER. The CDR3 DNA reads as TGCGCCAGCAGCCAAGATCTAGGTCAGGTCAGTGTCGACGAGCAGTACTTC. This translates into CASSQDLGQVSVDEQYF.

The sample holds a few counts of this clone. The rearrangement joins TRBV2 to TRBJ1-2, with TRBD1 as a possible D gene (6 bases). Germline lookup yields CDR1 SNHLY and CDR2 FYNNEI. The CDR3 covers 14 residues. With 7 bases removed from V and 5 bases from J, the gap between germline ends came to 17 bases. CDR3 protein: CASTYGGSDYGYTF. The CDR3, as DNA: TGTGCCAGCACTTATGGGGGCAGTGATTATGGCTACACCTTC.

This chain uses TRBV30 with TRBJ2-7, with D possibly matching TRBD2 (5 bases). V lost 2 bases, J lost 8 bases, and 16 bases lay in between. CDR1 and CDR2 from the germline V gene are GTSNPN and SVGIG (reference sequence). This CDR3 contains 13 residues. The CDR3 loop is CAWSRLAEAQQYF. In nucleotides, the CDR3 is TGTGCCTGGAGTCGCCTAGCCGAGGCACAGCAGTACTTC.

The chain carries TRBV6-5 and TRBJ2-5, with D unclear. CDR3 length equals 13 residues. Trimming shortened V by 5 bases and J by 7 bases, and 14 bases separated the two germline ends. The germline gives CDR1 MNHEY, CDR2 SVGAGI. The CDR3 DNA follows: TGTGCCAGCAGTAGGGCTCCTGCAGGGACCCAGTACTTC. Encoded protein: CASSRAPAGTQYF.

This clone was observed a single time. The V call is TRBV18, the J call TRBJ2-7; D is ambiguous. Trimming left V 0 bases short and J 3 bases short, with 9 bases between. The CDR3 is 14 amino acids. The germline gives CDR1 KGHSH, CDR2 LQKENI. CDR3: CASSPPGRIYEQYF. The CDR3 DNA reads TGTGCCAGCTCACCACCGGGCAGGATCTACGAGCAGTACTTC.

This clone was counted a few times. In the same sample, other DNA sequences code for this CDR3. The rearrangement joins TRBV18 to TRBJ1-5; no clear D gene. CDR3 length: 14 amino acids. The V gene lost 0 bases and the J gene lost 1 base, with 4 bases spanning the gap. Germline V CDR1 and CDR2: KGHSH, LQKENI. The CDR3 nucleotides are TGTGCCAGCTCACCACCAGGGAGCAATCAGCCCCAGCATTTT. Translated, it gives CASSPPGSNQPQHF.

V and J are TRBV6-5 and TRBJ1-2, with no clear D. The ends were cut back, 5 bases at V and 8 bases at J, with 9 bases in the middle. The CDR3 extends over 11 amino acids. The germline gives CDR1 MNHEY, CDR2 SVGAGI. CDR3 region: CASSPQDGYTF. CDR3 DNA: TGTGCCAGCAGTCCCCAGGACGGCTACACCTTC.

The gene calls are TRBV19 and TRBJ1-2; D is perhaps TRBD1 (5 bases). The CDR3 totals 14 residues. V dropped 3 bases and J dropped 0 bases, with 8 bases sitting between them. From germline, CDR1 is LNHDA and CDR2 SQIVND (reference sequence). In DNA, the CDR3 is TGTGCCAGTAGTATCCGGACACCTAACTATGGCTACACCTTC. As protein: CASSIRTPNYGYTF.

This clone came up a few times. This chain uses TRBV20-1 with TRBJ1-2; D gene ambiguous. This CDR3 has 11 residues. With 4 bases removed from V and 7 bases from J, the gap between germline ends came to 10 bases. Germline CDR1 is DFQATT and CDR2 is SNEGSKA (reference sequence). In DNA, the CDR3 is TGCAGTGCTACCCGGATGGCTGGCTACACCTTC. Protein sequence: CSATRMAGYTF.

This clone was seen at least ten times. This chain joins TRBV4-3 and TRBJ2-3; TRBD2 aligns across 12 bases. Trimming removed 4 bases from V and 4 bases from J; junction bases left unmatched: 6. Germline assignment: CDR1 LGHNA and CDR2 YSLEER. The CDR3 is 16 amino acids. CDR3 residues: CASSRGLAGIPDTQYF. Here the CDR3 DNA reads TGCGCCAGCAGCCGCGGACTAGCGGGGATACCAGATACGCAGTATTTT.

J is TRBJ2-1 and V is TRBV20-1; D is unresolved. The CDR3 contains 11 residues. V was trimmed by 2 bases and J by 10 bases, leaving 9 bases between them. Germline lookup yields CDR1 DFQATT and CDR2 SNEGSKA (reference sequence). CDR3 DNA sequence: TGCAGTGCTAGACTAGTCATCGAGCAGTTCTTC. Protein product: CSARLVIEQFF.

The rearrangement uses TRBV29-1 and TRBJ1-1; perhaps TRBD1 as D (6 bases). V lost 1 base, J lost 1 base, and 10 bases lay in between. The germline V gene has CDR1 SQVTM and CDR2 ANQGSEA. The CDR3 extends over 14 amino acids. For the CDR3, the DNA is TGCAGCGTTGAAGTATACAGGGAGAACACTGAAGCTTTCTTT. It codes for CSVEVYRENTEAFF.

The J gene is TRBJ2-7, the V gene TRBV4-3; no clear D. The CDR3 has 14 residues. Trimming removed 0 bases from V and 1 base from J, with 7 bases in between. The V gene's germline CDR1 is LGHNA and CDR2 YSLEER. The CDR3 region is CASSQDVKSYEQYF. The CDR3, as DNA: TGCGCCAGCAGCCAAGATGTAAAATCCTACGAGCAGTACTTC.

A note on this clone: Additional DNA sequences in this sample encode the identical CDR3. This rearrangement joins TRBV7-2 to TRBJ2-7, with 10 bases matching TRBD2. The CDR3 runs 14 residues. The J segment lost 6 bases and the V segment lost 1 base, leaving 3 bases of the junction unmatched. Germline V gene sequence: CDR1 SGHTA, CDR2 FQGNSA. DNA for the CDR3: TGTGCCAGCAGCTTAGGCCTAGCGGGGGTCGAGCAGTACTTC. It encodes CASSLGLAGVEQYF.

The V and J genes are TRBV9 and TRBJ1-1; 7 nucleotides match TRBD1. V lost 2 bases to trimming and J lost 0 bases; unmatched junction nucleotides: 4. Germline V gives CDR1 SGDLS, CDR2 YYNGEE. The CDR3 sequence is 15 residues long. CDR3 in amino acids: CASSVLQGMNTEAFF. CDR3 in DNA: TGTGCCAGCAGCGTTCTACAGGGGATGAACACTGAAGCTTTCTTT. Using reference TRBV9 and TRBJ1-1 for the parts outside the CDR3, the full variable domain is DSGVTQTPKHLITATGQRVTLRCSPRSGDLSVYWYQQSLDQGLQFLIQYYNGEERAKGNILERFSAQQFPDLHSELNLSSLELGDSALYFCASSVLQGMNTEAFFGQGTRLTVV.

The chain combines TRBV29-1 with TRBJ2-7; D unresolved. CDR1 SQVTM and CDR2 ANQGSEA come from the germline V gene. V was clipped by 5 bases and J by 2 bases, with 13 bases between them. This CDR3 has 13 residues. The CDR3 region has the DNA TGCAGCGTTAGGTCACAGACGACCTACGAGCAGTACTTC. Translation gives CSVRSQTTYEQYF.

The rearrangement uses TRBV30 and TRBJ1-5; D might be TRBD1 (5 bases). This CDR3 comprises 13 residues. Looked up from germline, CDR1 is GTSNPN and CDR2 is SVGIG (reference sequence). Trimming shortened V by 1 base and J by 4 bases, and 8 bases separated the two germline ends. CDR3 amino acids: CAWSAGVNQPQHF. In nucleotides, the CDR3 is TGTGCCTGGAGTGCGGGGGTTAATCAGCCCCAGCATTTT.

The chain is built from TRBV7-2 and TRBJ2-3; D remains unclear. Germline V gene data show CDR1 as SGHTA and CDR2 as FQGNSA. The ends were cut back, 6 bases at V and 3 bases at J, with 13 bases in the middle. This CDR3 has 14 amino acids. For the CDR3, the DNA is TGTGCCAGCAGTAGAGGCCTAACAACAGATACGCAGTATTTT. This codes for CASSRGLTTDTQYF.

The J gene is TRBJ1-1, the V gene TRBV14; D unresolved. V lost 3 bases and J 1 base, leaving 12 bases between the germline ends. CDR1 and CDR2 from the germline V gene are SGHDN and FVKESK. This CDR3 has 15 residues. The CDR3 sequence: CASSQQPGANTEAFF. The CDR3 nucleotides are TGTGCCAGCAGCCAGCAGCCCGGTGCGAACACTGAAGCTTTCTTT.